These 8 T cell receptor beta chains share one sample of origin, sequenced in a study of T cell responses to AZD1222 COVID-19 vaccine. The table came from immunoSEQ multiplex PCR; TCRdb's copy has only in-frame clones and leaves some out. There are approximately 52,000 clones in the sample; about 91% occur only once, and less than 3% lies in the top ten. The starting material was peripheral blood, obtained 28 days after the second AZD1222 dose. Receptors were obtained from an adult who received the AZD1222 COVID-19 vaccine.

The chain uses TRBV27 and TRBJ2-7; maybe TRBD2 (6 bases). CDR1 is MNHEY and CDR2 is SMNVEV in the germline V gene (reference sequence). Trimming stripped 4 bases from V and 6 bases from J, with 16 bases between. The length of the CDR3 is 14 residues. The CDR3 coding sequence is TGTGCCAGCAGTTGGTTCCGGACTAACTCCGAGCAGTACTTC. Encoded protein: CASSWFRTNSEQYF.

V is TRBV3-1 (or the pseudogene TRBV3-2) and J is TRBJ1-1; 8 bases line up with TRBD1. The junction had 11 bases not matched to a gene; V was cut back by 7 bases and J by 4 bases. This CDR3 spans 15 amino acids. Germline V gene data show CDR1 as LGHDT and CDR2 as YNNKEL (reference sequence). The CDR3 loop reads CASNSIQGASTEAFF. CDR3 sequence (DNA): TGTGCCAGCAACTCAATCCAGGGGGCCAGCACTGAAGCTTTCTTT.

The chain carries TRBV30 and TRBJ2-7; the D gene could be TRBD1 or TRBD2 (5 bases each). CDR1 and CDR2 (germline): GTSNPN, SVGIG (reference sequence). Trimming shortened V by 0 bases and J by 2 bases, and 11 bases separated the two germline ends. The CDR3 contains 14 residues. This chain's CDR3 is CAWSVLRGAYEQYF. The CDR3 nucleotides are TGTGCCTGGAGTGTGTTGAGGGGAGCCTACGAGCAGTACTTC.

This chain uses TRBV5-6 with TRBJ2-7, with 7 bases aligning to TRBD1. The ends lost 4 bases at V and 2 bases at J; junction bases unmatched: 9. CDR1 and CDR2 from the germline V gene are SGHDT and YYEEEE. The CDR3 sequence is 15 residues long. The CDR3: CASSPDRVVTYEQYF. CDR3 sequence (DNA): TGTGCCAGCAGCCCAGACAGGGTCGTCACCTACGAGCAGTACTTC.

V gene TRBV5-1 combines with J gene TRBJ2-6, with 10 nucleotides matching TRBD1. With V trimmed by 4 bases and J by 0 bases, 10 bases remained unmatched. This CDR3 comprises 19 residues. From germline, CDR1 is SGHRS and CDR2 YFSETQ. The CDR3 DNA sequence: TGCGCCAGCAGCCTGTATGGGACAGGGGATTTCTCTGGGGCCAACGTCCTGACTTTC. Its translation is CASSLYGTGDFSGANVLTF. Complete variable domain (other parts from reference TRBV5-1 and TRBJ2-6): KAGVTQTPRYLIKTRGQQVTLSCSPISGHRSVSWYQQTPGQGLQFLFEYFSETQRNKGNFPGRFSGRQFSNSRSEMNVSTLELGDSALYLCASSLYGTGDFSGANVLTFGAGSRLTVL.

V and J are TRBV19 and TRBJ2-6; D is ambiguous. The CDR3 is made up of 13 amino acids. Germline V gene sequence: CDR1 LNHDA, CDR2 SQIVND (reference sequence). V was pared by 4 bases and J by 2 bases, with 3 bases between. CDR3 DNA: TGTGCCAGTAGTACGACTGGGGCCAACGTCCTGACTTTC. This sequence encodes CASSTTGANVLTF. Variable domain in full (rest from reference TRBV19 and TRBJ2-6): DGGITQSPKYLFRKEGQNVTLSCEQNLNHDAMYWYRQDPGQGLRLIYYSQIVNDFQKGDIAEGYSVSREKKESFPLTVTSAQKNPTAFYLCASSTTGANVLTFGAGSRLTVL.

V is TRBV5-1 and J is TRBJ1-5; 10 positions agree with TRBD1. V lost 0 bases to trimming and J lost 0 bases; unmatched junction nucleotides: 6. The CDR3 spans 18 residues. Germline V gene sequence: CDR1 SGHRS, CDR2 YFSETQ. The CDR3 coding sequence is TGCGCCAGCAGCTTGGGTGGGACAGGGGCTCCTAGCAATCAGCCCCAGCATTTT. Amino acids: CASSLGGTGAPSNQPQHF.

The chain couples TRBV11-2 to TRBJ2-1; 11 nucleotides agree with TRBD2. Germline CDR1 and CDR2: SGHAT and FQNNGV. Trimming cost V 4 bases and J 3 bases; bases outside gene matches: 8. This CDR3 comprises 17 residues. In DNA form, the CDR3 reads TGTGCCAGCAGCTCTCTTAGCGGGAGGGCCTTCTACAATGAGCAGTTCTTC. Translated: CASSSLSGRAFYNEQFF.